The present TCR beta chain was sequenced within a study of shared clonotypes between healthy human individuals. Remarks on this clone: Its antigen is undetermined.

Broader study findings: Clonotype sharing levels among donors were expected to vary with sequencing depth. Non-shared clonotypes were found to have lower generation probabilities than the clonotypes that were shared by all four of the sorted-subset donors.

Germline CDR1 reads MGHRA; CDR2 reads YSYEKL. The CDR3 has 14 residues. Deletions cut 0 bases from V and 5 bases from J, with 10 bases between. The assay used deep level. Source study methods: ImmunoSEQ output held junction-only sequences without quality scores, so filtering differed. Clones were sequenced by immunoSEQ multiplex PCR, and TCRdb holds only the in-frame ones, with some missing. V and J calls and clone size come straight from that table; D and trimming were deduced from the DNA. The sample yields 2 million to 2.5 million clones, roughly 94% seen once. Naive CD8 isolation took CD45RO-negative cells positively selected for CCR7 and excluded terminally differentiated effector memory CD45RA+ cells.

The V gene is TRBV4-1, the J gene TRBJ1-1; D ambiguous. Sequencing was performed on naive CD8+ T cells sorted from blood. This receptor was obtained from a man younger than 35 in good health. CDR3 DNA sequence: TGCGCCAGCAGCCAAGATTCCCCATGGACTGAAGCTTTCTTT. Protein: CASSQDSPWTEAFF.